The entry below gives a single T cell receptor beta chain sequence along with its context. Here immunoSEQ multiplex PCR was the method, and the copy in TCRdb shows in-frame clones only, minus some. The repertoire holds 40,000 or so clones, approximately 92% seen once, with roughly 1.2% in the top ten. The data stem from a study of T cell changes during pregnancy in multiple sclerosis. The sample in question was peripheral blood, obtained before pregnancy. The clonotype was recovered from a female donor with multiple sclerosis, enrolled in a pregnancy study.

The CDR3 DNA follows: TGCGCCAGCAGCCAAGAAGACGGGAGCGGCGAGCAGTACTTC. Protein product: CASSQEDGSGEQYF. The rearrangement links TRBV4-3 to TRBJ2-7; perhaps TRBD2 as D (6 bases). Trimming took off 0 bases at V and 6 bases at J, with 12 bases between the two ends. Per germline, CDR1 LGHNA and CDR2 YSLEER. This CDR3 is 14 amino acids long.